This T cell receptor beta chain was recorded in a study of cytotoxic CD8 clonotypes in ibrutinib-treated CLL. Study outcomes and limitations: T-cell clonality at baseline went above that of age-matched healthy donors and rose and fell with circulating CD8+ T-cell counts. There were differences in sampling times between sustained-remission and progressing patients. Public clonotypes occurred uncommonly; on treatment, they contracted or remained stable.

A note on this clone: Its cognate antigen is unknown.

Profiled with immunoSEQ multiplex PCR; TCRdb holds only in-frame clones, not every one. The sample carries about 32,000 clones, about 70% recorded once. Roughly 2 micrograms of genomic DNA from cryopreserved PBMCs went into TCR beta libraries. The CDR3 is made up of 14 amino acids. CDR1 and CDR2 from the germline V gene are SQVTM and ANQGSEA. V was shortened by 8 bases and J by 0 bases, with 16 bases between the two germline ends. The sequences come from PBMCs, collected at disease progression, from a patient treated with ibrutinib. The genes are TRBV29-1 and TRBJ1-1; a weak D match, TRBD1 (5 bases). The TCR sequence derives from a human donor with chronic lymphocytic leukemia. The CDR3 is CSTTRGAMNTEAFF. The CDR3 DNA reads as TGCAGCACGACCCGCGGGGCCATGAACACTGAAGCTTTCTTT.